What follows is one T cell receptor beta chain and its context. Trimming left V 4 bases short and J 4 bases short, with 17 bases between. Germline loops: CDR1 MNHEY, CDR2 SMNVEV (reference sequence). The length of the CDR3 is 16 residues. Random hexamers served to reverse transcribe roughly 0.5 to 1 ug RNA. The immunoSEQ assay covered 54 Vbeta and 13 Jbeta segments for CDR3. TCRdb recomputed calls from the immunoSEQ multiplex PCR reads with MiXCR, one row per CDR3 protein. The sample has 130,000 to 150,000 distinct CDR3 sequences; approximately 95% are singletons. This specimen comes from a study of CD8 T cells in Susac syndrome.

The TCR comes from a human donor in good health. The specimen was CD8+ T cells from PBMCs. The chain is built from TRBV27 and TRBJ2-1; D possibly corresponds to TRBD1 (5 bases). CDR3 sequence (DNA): TGTGCCAGCAGTTCCCCGGACACCCTGCCTTACAATGAGCAGTTCTTC. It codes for CASSSPDTLPYNEQFF.